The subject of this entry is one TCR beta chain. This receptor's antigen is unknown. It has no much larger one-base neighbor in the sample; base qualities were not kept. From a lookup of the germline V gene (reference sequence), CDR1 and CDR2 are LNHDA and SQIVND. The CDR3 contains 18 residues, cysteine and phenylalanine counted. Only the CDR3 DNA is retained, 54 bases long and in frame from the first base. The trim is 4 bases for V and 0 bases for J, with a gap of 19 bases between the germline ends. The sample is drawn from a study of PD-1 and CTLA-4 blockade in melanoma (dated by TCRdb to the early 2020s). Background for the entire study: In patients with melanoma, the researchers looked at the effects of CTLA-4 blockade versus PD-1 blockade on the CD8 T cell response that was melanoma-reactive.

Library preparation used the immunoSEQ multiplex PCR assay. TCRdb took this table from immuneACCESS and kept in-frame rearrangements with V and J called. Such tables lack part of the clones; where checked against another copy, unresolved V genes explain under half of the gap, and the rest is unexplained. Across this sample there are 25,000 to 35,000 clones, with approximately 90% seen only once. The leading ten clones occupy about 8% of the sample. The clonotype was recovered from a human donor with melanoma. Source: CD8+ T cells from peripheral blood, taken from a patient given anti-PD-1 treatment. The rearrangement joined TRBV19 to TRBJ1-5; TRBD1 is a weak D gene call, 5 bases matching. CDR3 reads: CASSREIGDIGSNQPQHF. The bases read TGTGCCAGTAGTAGAGAGATAGGGGATATTGGTAGCAATCAGCCCCAGCATTTT.